The next 22 T cell receptor beta chains were all read from a single sample in a study of T-cell memory formation after mild COVID-19. TCRdb passed the 5' RACE reads through MiXCR, listing each CDR3 protein once. The sample consists of over 30,000 distinct CDR3 sequences, roughly 10% of them appearing once. Sequences were obtained from PBMCs or a T cell subset sorted from them (not recorded which). All receptors derive from a man in his late teens or twenties who had mild COVID-19 (a few samples of this study predate the infection). Cell type and time point are not known.

Only a few counts were recorded for this clonotype. This chain uses TRBV4-3 with TRBJ2-2; perhaps TRBD1 as D (6 bases). The CDR3 loop spans 17 amino acids. V lost 1 base and J 8 bases, leaving 20 bases between the germline ends. Germline CDR1 LGHNA, CDR2 YSLEER. The CDR3 sequence: CASSQGIPGESWGELFF. Here the CDR3 DNA reads TGCGCCAGCAGCCAAGGAATACCAGGGGAATCGTGGGGGGAGCTGTTTTTT.

This clonotype was found many times. The chain carries TRBV5-1 and TRBJ2-5; 10 nucleotides line up with TRBD2. Losses at the gene ends were 4 bases for V and 5 bases for J; bases not matched to a gene: 2. The CDR3 has 13 residues. In germline, CDR1 is SGHRS, CDR2 YFSETQ. The CDR3: CASSLSGGETQYF. In nucleotides, the CDR3 is TGCGCCAGCAGCCTTAGCGGGGGGGAGACCCAGTACTTC.

The rearrangement uses TRBV7-6 and TRBJ2-3; unclear D gene. This CDR3 spans 16 amino acids. Germline CDR1 and CDR2: SGHVS and FNYEAQ. Between the trimmed V and J ends, which lost 5 bases and 4 bases, there was a span of 19 bases. CDR3 residues: CASSPFASFPADTQYF. CDR3 nucleotide sequence: TGTGCCAGCAGCCCTTTCGCTTCCTTCCCTGCAGATACGCAGTATTTT.

This clonotype was seen only a few times. The chain combines TRBV12-3 or TRBV12-4 with TRBJ2-3, with a tentative D call TRBD1 (6 bases). The CDR3 is 14 residues long. V dropped 5 bases and J dropped 2 bases, with 11 bases sitting between them. CDR3 residues: CASSRPGVTDTQYF. As DNA, the CDR3 is TGTGCCAGCAGTCGGCCAGGGGTCACAGATACGCAGTATTTT.

The chain recombines TRBV19 with TRBJ2-5; a possible D gene is TRBD2 (6 bases). Trimming removed 3 bases at V and 4 bases at J, with 9 bases between. From germline, CDR1 is LNHDA and CDR2 SQIVND (reference sequence). The CDR3 covers 13 residues. The CDR3 DNA is TGTGCCAGTAGTATCGAGGGAGGAGAGACCCAGTACTTC. As protein: CASSIEGGETQYF.

This clonotype appeared many times. The chain joins TRBV5-6 to TRBJ2-7; D gene unclear. The CDR3 sequence is 12 residues long. Germline V gene sequence: CDR1 SGHDT, CDR2 YYEEEE. V was trimmed by 0 bases and J by 7 bases, leaving 8 bases between them. CDR3 sequence: CASSLGQVEQYV. DNA of the CDR3: TGTGCCAGCAGCTTGGGACAAGTTGAGCAGTACGTC.

This clonotype was recorded at least ten times. This sequence joins TRBV6-2 or TRBV6-3 and TRBJ2-7, with 10 bases aligning to TRBD2. CDR1 MNHEY and CDR2 SVGEGT come from the germline V gene. With V trimmed by 2 bases and J by 6 bases, 7 bases remained unmatched. The CDR3 totals 15 residues. The DNA of the CDR3 is TGTGCCAGCAGTTACACGTCCAGCGGGGGGGTCGAGCAGTACTTC. Translation: CASSYTSSGGVEQYF.

There are many counts of this clonotype. The chain has TRBV10-3 and TRBJ2-1, with 9 bases lining up with TRBD2. The CDR3 length is 15 residues. Germline V CDR1 and CDR2: ENHRY, SYGVKD. After removal of 2 bases from V and 6 bases from J, the junction contained 5 bases not matched to a gene. This chain's CDR3 is CAISEQAGGSNEQFF. The CDR3, as DNA: TGTGCCATCAGTGAGCAAGCGGGGGGCAGCAATGAGCAGTTCTTC.

This clonotype was counted many times. This sequence joins TRBV15 and TRBJ2-3, with a possible D match to TRBD2 (5 bases). Trimming pared 4 bases from V and 1 base from J, leaving 9 bases between. CDR1 LNHNV and CDR2 YYDKDF come from the germline V gene (reference sequence). This CDR3 has 14 residues. In nucleotides, the CDR3 is TGTGCCACCAGCATAGTGCGGGGCACAGATACGCAGTATTTT. Residues: CATSIVRGTDTQYF.

This clonotype came up many times. J is TRBJ1-1 and V is TRBV5-8; TRBD1 agrees at 8 bases. The CDR3 contains 13 residues. The trim removed 2 bases at V and 10 bases at J, leaving 7 bases unmatched. Germline-derived CDR1 and CDR2 are SGHTS and YDEGEE. The CDR3 sequence: CASSFTGGLGAFF. The CDR3 DNA reads as TGTGCCAGCAGCTTTACAGGGGGATTAGGAGCTTTCTTT.

This clonotype appeared many times. V usage is TRBV5-1 and J usage is TRBJ2-5, with 10 bases identical to TRBD1. The junction had 5 bases not matched to a gene; V was cut back by 2 bases and J by 4 bases. The length of the CDR3 is 15 residues. Looked up from germline, CDR1 is SGHRS and CDR2 is YFSETQ. CDR3 in amino acids: CASSLGTGASETQYF. CDR3 coding DNA: TGCGCCAGCAGCTTAGGGACAGGGGCATCAGAGACCCAGTACTTC.

The rearrangement joins TRBV15 to TRBJ1-2; a possible D gene is TRBD1 (5 bases). With 0 bases removed from V and 6 bases from J, the gap between germline ends came to 17 bases. Germline V gives CDR1 LNHNV, CDR2 YYDKDF (reference sequence). The CDR3 sequence is 16 residues long. CDR3 in amino acids: CATSREPGVYTDGYTF. In nucleotides, the CDR3 is TGTGCCACCAGCAGAGAGCCGGGGGTCTACACCGATGGCTACACCTTC.

This clonotype was observed a handful of times. The gene calls are TRBV7-6 and TRBJ1-5; 8 nucleotides line up with TRBD1. V gave up 5 bases and J gave up 7 bases; unmatched junction bases: 10. From germline, CDR1 is SGHVS and CDR2 FNYEAQ. This CDR3 spans 15 amino acids. This CDR3 is CASSQMTGVNQPQHF. DNA for the CDR3: TGTGCCAGCAGCCAAATGACAGGGGTAAACCAGCCCCAGCATTTT.

This clonotype was seen ten or more times. The chain carries TRBV6-5 and TRBJ2-1, with 7 bases fitting TRBD1. J gave up 0 bases and V 8 bases, and 7 bases lay outside the gene matches. Looked up from germline, CDR1 is MNHEY and CDR2 is SVGAGI. CDR3 length: 15 residues. The CDR3 region has the DNA TGTGCCAGCTCACTGGGACAGAGCTCCTACAATGAGCAGTTCTTC. Translating gives CASSLGQSSYNEQFF.

The V and J genes are TRBV6-2 or TRBV6-3 and TRBJ2-7; 7 nucleotides match TRBD1. Trimming removed 2 bases from V and 4 bases from J; junction bases left unmatched: 5. The CDR3 totals 14 residues. In germline, CDR1 is MNHEY, CDR2 SVGEGT. In DNA form, the CDR3 reads TGTGCCAGCAGTTACGCCAGGGGGACGTACGAGCAGTACTTC. Translation: CASSYARGTYEQYF.

This clonotype appeared many times. V is TRBV12-3 or TRBV12-4 and J is TRBJ1-4; unclear D gene. The CDR3 loop spans 13 amino acids. V shed 0 bases and J shed 4 bases, with 3 bases lying between them. CDR3 amino acids: CASSLASNEKLFF. Here the CDR3 DNA reads TGTGCCAGCAGTTTAGCCAGTAATGAAAAACTGTTTTTT.

This clonotype was counted many times. V is TRBV12-5 and J is TRBJ1-1; TRBD1 is a possible D gene (5 bases). Germline values: CDR1 LGHNT, CDR2 FRNRAP. The CDR3 is made up of 14 amino acids. V dropped 1 base and J dropped 8 bases, with 14 bases sitting between them. This chain's CDR3 is CASGLAGRAVEAFF. In nucleotides, the CDR3 is TGTGCTAGTGGTTTGGCTGGCAGGGCAGTGGAAGCTTTCTTT.

This clonotype was recorded at least ten times. The V gene is TRBV5-5, the J gene TRBJ2-1; TRBD2 might be the D (6 bases). CDR1 and CDR2 from the germline V gene are SGHKS and YYEKEE (reference sequence). The germline V and J ends were trimmed by 2 bases and 4 bases, with 10 bases remaining between them. This CDR3 is 14 amino acids long. Written as DNA, the CDR3 is TGTGCCAGCAGCTTAGAAAGCGGGTACAATGAGCAGTTCTTC. Protein: CASSLESGYNEQFF.

This clonotype was counted many times. The chain combines TRBV2 with TRBJ1-5; D is undetermined. The V and J ends lost 0 bases and 3 bases respectively, with 12 bases between them. From germline, CDR1 is SNHLY and CDR2 FYNNEI. The CDR3 totals 16 residues. DNA for the CDR3: TGTGCCAGCAGTGAAGCCGACGACGCAGTCAATCAGCCCCAGCATTTT. Its translation is CASSEADDAVNQPQHF. The variable domain in full, with the rest retrieved from reference TRBV2 and TRBJ1-5, is EPEVTQTPSHQVTQMGQEVILRCVPISNHLYFYWYRQILGQKVEFLVSFYNNEISEKSEIFDDQFSVERPDGSNFTLKIRSTKLEDSAMYFCASSEADDAVNQPQHFGDGTRLSIL.

At least ten counts were recorded for this clonotype. The chain has TRBV11-2 and TRBJ2-3; no definite D call. The CDR3 runs to 11 residues. With 1 base removed from V and 5 bases from J, the gap between germline ends came to 1 base. CDR1 and CDR2 (germline): SGHAT, FQNNGV. The CDR3 spells CASSLGDTQYF. The CDR3 coding sequence is TGTGCCAGCAGCTTAGGAGATACGCAGTATTTT.

At least ten counts were recorded for this clonotype. The chain recombines TRBV6-5 with TRBJ1-3; D unresolved. CDR1 and CDR2 (germline): MNHEY, SVGAGI. This CDR3 comprises 13 residues. The V and J ends lost 3 bases and 4 bases respectively, with 7 bases between them. CDR3 in DNA: TGTGCCAGCAGTTATAACCCAGGAAACACCATATATTTT. It translates to CASSYNPGNTIYF.

Many counts were recorded for this clonotype. This chain links TRBV7-9 with TRBJ2-7; TRBD2 aligns across 8 bases. CDR1 SEHNR and CDR2 FQNEAQ come from the germline V gene (reference sequence). Unmatched junction bases numbered 8, after V lost 5 bases and J lost 2 bases. CDR3 length: 15 residues. Here the CDR3 DNA reads TGTGCCAGCAGCCGATACCGGGGGGGCGCCTACGAGCAGTACGTC. This sequence encodes CASSRYRGGAYEQYV.